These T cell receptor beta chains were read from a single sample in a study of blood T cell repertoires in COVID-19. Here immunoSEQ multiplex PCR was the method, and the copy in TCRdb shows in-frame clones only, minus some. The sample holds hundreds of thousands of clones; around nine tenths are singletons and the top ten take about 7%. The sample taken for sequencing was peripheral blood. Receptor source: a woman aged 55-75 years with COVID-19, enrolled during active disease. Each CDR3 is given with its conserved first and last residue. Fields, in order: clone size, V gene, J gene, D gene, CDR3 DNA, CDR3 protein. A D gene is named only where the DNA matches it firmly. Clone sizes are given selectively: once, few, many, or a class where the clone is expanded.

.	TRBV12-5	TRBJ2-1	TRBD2	TGTGCTAGTGGTTTGTCCCAAGCGGGGGGGCGTTACAATGAGCAGTTCTTC	CASGLSQAGGRYNEQFF
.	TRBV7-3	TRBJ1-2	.	TGTGCCAGCAGCACCCTCCCCCCTCGGGACTATGGCTACACCTTC	CASSTLPPRDYGYTF
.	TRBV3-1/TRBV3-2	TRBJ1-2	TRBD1	TGTGCCAGCAGCCAAGGGGGACAGTACTATGGCTACACCTTC	CASSQGGQYYGYTF
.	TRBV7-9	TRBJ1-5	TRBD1	TGTGCCAGCACCAAGGGGACAGTTAATCAGCCCCAGCATTTT	CASTKGTVNQPQHF
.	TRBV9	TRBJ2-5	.	TGTGCCAGCAGCGTACAACAGGGAGAAGAGACCCAGTACTTC	CASSVQQGEETQYF
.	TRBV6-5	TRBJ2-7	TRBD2	TGTGCCAGCAGGGTACTAGCGGGGATCTACGAGCAGTACTTC	CASRVLAGIYEQYF
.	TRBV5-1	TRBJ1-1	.	TGCGCCAGCAGCTTGGATGGGGCCGCACTAGAAGCTTTCTTT	CASSLDGAALEAFF
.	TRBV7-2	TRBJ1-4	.	TGTGCCAGCAGCTTGGGGGCAGGCGAAAAACTGTTTTTT	CASSLGAGEKLFF
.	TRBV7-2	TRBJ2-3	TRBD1	TGTGCCAGCAGCTTCCGGGACAGGACATCAGATACGCAGTATTTT	CASSFRDRTSDTQYF
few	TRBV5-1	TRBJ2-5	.	TGCGCCAGCAGCCTAGAGGGGGAAGAGACCCAGTACTTC	CASSLEGEETQYF
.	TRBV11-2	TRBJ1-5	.	TGTGCCAGCAGCTTAGTGCTGAACTCAAATCAGCCCCAGCATTTT	CASSLVLNSNQPQHF
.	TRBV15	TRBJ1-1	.	TGTGCCACCAGCAGAGTCCTAGCAGTCTCGGCTGAAGCTTTCTTT	CATSRVLAVSAEAFF
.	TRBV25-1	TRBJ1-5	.	TGTGCCAGCAGTGCCACAGGGTTCAGCAATCAGCCCCAGCATTTT	CASSATGFSNQPQHF
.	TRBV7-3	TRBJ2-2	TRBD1	TGTGCCAGCAGCGAAAGGCGGGACAGGGGGACTACCGGGGAGCTGTTTTTT	CASSERRDRGTTGELFF
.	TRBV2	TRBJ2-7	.	TGTGCCAGCAGGTTCGACGGGTACGAGCAGTACTTC	CASRFDGYEQYF
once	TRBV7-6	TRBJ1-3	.	TGTGCCAGCAGCCCCAGGGCGTTAGGAAACACCATATATTTT	CASSPRALGNTIYF
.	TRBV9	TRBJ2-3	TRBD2	TGTGCCAGCAGCGTAGTCGGGGGGGGCCCCGCAGATACGCAGTATTTT	CASSVVGGGPADTQYF
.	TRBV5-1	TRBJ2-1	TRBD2	TGCGCCAGCAGCTTGTTGCCTAGCGGGTCGAATGAGCAGTTCTTC	CASSLLPSGSNEQFF
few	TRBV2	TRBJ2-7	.	TGTGCCAGCAGTGTCACCTACGAGCAGTACTTC	CASSVTYEQYF
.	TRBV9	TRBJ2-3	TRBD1	TGTGCCAGCGGGACAGGGGATGTTGATACGCAGTATTTT	CASGTGDVDTQYF
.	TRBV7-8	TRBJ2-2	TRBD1	TGTGCCAGCAGCCAGTTCAGGGGGCCCGGGGAGCTGTTTTTT	CASSQFRGPGELFF
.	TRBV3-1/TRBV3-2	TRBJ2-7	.	TGTGCCAGCAGCCCACAGCCGGGACAACCTAACGAGCAGTACTTC	CASSPQPGQPNEQYF
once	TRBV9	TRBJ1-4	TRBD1	TGTGCCAGCAGCCCCGGACAGGCTAATGAAAAACTGTTTTTT	CASSPGQANEKLFF
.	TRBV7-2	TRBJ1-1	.	TGTGCCTCCTCCGGGATCCGGGGTACTGAAGCTTTCTTT	CASSGIRGTEAFF
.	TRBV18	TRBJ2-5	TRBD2	TGTGCCAGCTCACCAGCGGGGGGCGGAGAGACCCAGTACTTC	CASSPAGGGETQYF
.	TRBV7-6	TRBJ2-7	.	TGTGCCAGCAGCTTAGAGGCACAGGGCTCCTACGAGCAGTACTTC	CASSLEAQGSYEQYF
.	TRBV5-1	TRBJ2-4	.	TGCGCCAGCAGCTTGGGGGTAGGGGTCCAAAACATTCAGTACTTC	CASSLGVGVQNIQYF
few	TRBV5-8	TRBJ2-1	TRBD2	TGTGCCAGCAGCAGACTAGCGGGGTCCTCCTACAATGAGCAGTTCTTC	CASSRLAGSSYNEQFF
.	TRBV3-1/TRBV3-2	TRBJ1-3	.	TGTGCCAGCAGCCAAGCGGGGGGAAACACCATATATTTT	CASSQAGGNTIYF
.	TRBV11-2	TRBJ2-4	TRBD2	TGTGCCAGCAGCTTAGGGGGGGGATCCAAAAACATTCAGTACTTC	CASSLGGGSKNIQYF
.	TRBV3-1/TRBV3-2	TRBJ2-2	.	TGTGCCAGCAGCCAGGGCACCCTTTCCACCGGGGAGCTGTTTTTT	CASSQGTLSTGELFF
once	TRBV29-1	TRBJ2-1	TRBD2	TGCAGCGTTGTGTGGGACTATGATGAGCAGTTCTTC	CSVVWDYDEQFF
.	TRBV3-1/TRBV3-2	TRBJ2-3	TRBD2	TGTGCCAGCAGCCTCCGACTAGCGGGGGGGGGTACGCAGTATTTT	CASSLRLAGGGTQYF
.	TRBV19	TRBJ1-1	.	TGTGCCAGTAGTCCCGGGTATCACTGGAACACTGAAGCTTTCTTT	CASSPGYHWNTEAFF
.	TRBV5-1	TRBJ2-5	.	TGCGCCAGCAGCTTGGTACAGGGTGGGGAGACCCAGTACTTC	CASSLVQGGETQYF
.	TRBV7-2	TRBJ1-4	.	TGTGCCAGCAGCCCAAAGGCAGGGGACCCAACTAATGAAAAACTGTTTTTT	CASSPKAGDPTNEKLFF
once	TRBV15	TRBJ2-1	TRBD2	TGTGCCACCAGCGCCCTAGCGGGGGCTGGGGGTGAGCAGTTCTTC	CATSALAGAGGEQFF
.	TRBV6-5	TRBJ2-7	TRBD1	TGTGCCAGCAGTTTCCTGAGACAGGGAAGCTACGAGCAGTACTTC	CASSFLRQGSYEQYF
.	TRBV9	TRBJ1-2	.	TGTGCCAGCAGCACCGCAGGGGCCCCCTATGGCTACACCTTC	CASSTAGAPYGYTF
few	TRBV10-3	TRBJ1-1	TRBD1	TGTGCCATCAACGACAGGGGACCCAACACTGAAGCTTTCTTT	CAINDRGPNTEAFF
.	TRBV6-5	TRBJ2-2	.	TGTGCCAGCAGTTGGGGAGAGGACACCGGGGAGCTGTTTTTT	CASSWGEDTGELFF
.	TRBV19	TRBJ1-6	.	TGTGCCACCACCTCGACAGTAAATTCACCCCTCCACTTT	CATTSTVNSPLHF
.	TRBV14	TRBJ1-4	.	TGTGCCAGCAGCCAAGTTCAGTCAGGGGAAAAACTGTTTTTT	CASSQVQSGEKLFF
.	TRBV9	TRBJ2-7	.	TGTGCCAGCAGGCCAGACAGCTCCTACGAGCAGTACTTC	CASRPDSSYEQYF
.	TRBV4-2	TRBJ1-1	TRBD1	TGTGCCAGCAGCCAAGAAGGTGGACAGGCCGGAGGGGTCACTGAAGCTTTCTTT	CASSQEGGQAGGVTEAFF
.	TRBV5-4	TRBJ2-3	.	TGTGCCAGCAGCTCCTCTAGCGTCCCAGATACGCAGTATTTT	CASSSSSVPDTQYF
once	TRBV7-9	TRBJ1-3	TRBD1	TGTGCCAGCAGCTTGCGACAGGGTGGAAACACCATATATTTT	CASSLRQGGNTIYF
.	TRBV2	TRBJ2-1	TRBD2	TGTGCCAGCAGAGAACTAGCGGGGGGAGGCAATGAGCAGTTCTTC	CASRELAGGGNEQFF
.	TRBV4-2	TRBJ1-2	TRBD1	TGTGCCAGCAGCCAAGATAGACAGGGGGCCGGTGGCTACACCTTC	CASSQDRQGAGGYTF
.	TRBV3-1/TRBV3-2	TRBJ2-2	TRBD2	TGTGCCAGCAGCCAGGGACTAGCGAACGGGGAGCTGTTTTTT	CASSQGLANGELFF
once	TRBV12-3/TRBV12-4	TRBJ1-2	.	TGTGCCAGCAGTAGACAGAATCCAAATGGCTACACCTTC	CASSRQNPNGYTF
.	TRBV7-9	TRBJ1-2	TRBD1	TGTGCCAGCAGCCCGACAGGGGATGGCTACACCTTC	CASSPTGDGYTF